Listed here are 5 T cell receptor beta chains from one sample, sequenced in a study of blood T cells in healthy people across ages. Alongside a J-beta primer mix, a sample-barcoded 5' primer served in a second PCR lasting about 6 to 12 cycles. Each CDR3 protein gets one entry after TCRdb re-called the 5' RACE reads with MiXCR. The data hold about 680,000 distinct CDR3 sequences, with about half observed a single time. The material sequenced was blood. Receptors originate from a woman in her sixties or seventies in good health.

The J gene is TRBJ2-7, the V gene TRBV11-2, with a tentative D call TRBD1 (5 bases). The closer fit of TRBJ2-5 to the DNA end suggests the J call may be wrong. The CDR3 consists of 14 residues. Germline CDR1 reads SGHAT; CDR2 reads FQNNGV. Written as DNA, the CDR3 is TGTGCCAGCAGCGTATCCTTAGGGGTAGAGACCCAGTACTTC. It translates to CASSVSLGVETQYF.

The CDR3 coding sequence is TGTGCCAGCGGCCGACTAGCGGGAGACACCTGGGATCAGTTCTTC. Translating it yields CASGRLAGDTWDQFF. The genes are TRBV9 and TRBJ2-1, with 12 bases matching TRBD2. Trimming cost V 7 bases and J 13 bases; bases outside gene matches: 15. This CDR3 is built from 15 residues. The germline V gene has CDR1 SGDLS and CDR2 YYNGEE.

CDR3 amino acids: CSAQRAGLINEQYF. CDR3 nucleotides: TGCAGTGCCCAACGCGCGGGACTAATCAATGAGCAGTACTTC. This rearrangement joins TRBV20-1 to TRBJ2-7; 7 bases align to TRBD2. This CDR3 contains 14 residues. V lost 6 bases and J lost 7; bases outside the gene matches: 15. CDR1 and CDR2 (germline): DFQATT, SNEGSKA (reference sequence).

The chain has TRBV20-1 and TRBJ2-3; 8 bases line up with TRBD1. V lost 4 bases and J lost 3; bases outside the gene matches: 6. The CDR3 has 14 amino acids. Germline lookup yields CDR1 DFQATT and CDR2 SNEGSKA (reference sequence). In nucleotides, the CDR3 is TGCAGTGCTATAGACAGGGGTCGGACAGATACGCAGTATTTT. Translation gives CSAIDRGRTDTQYF.

The chain carries TRBV20-1 and TRBJ2-1; 11 nucleotides agree with TRBD2. The length of the CDR3 is 16 residues. Unmatched junction bases numbered 8, after V lost 1 base and J lost 6 bases. Germline CDR1 reads DFQATT; CDR2 reads SNEGSKA (reference sequence). The CDR3 loop reads CSARGASGRPPNEQFF. The CDR3 DNA is TGCAGTGCTAGAGGGGCTAGCGGGAGGCCCCCCAATGAGCAGTTCTTC.